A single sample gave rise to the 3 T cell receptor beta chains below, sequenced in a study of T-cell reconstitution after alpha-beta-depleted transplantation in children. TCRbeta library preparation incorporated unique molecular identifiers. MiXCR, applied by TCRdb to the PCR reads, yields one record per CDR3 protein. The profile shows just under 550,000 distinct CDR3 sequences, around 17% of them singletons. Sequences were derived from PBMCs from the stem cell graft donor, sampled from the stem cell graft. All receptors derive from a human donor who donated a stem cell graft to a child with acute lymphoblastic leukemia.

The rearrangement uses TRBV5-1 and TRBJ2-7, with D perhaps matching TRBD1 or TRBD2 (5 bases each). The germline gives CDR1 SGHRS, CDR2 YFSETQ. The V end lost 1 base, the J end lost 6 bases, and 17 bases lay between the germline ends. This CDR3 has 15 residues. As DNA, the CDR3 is TGCGCCAGCAGCTTGCACCTGGGACGCGCATCCGAGCAGTACTTC. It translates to CASSLHLGRASEQYF.

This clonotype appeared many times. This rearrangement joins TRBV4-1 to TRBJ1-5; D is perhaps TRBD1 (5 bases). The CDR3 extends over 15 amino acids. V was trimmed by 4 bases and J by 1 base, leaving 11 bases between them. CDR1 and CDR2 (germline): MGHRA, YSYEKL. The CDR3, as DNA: TGCGCCAGCAGCCCCCACGGGGACAGCAATCAGCCCCAGCATTTT. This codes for CASSPHGDSNQPQHF.

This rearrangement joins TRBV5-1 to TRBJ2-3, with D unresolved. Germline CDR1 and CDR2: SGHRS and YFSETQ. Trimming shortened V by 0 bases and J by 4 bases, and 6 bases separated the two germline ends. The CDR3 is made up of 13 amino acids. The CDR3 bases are TGCGCCAGCAGCTTGGGATTTCCAGATACGCAGTATTTT. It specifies CASSLGFPDTQYF.